This T cell receptor (beta chain) was recovered during a study of cytomegalovirus exposure and HLA in healthy donors. This clone was detected only once. Its antigen is currently unknown. General observations from the study: Later on, a genetic analysis was performed. It linked a missense variant in DCLRE1C with V- and J-gene trimming of TCR beta. The listing of 150 to 200 TCR beta chains classed them as cytomegalovirus-associated. The likely explanation for a cluster of highly shared sequence variants was sequencing artifact.

Researchers ran the PCR with 60 Vbeta and 13 Jbeta primers. Assay: immunoSEQ multiplex PCR; the TCRdb copy retains only in-frame clones and omits some. The sample consists of under 200,000 clones, roughly 85% of them appearing once. The clonotype was recovered from a woman aged 25-40 years in good health and CMV-seronegative. The sample comprised PBMCs.

CDR3 nucleotides: TGTGCCAGCAGTGAAGCGGCCGGGAAAAACATTCAGTACTTC. This codes for CASSEAAGKNIQYF. The chain joins TRBV6-1 to TRBJ2-4; D ambiguous. Germline CDR1 and CDR2: MNHNS and SASEGT. V was trimmed by 0 bases and J by 4 bases, leaving 7 bases between them. CDR3 length equals 14 residues.